This T cell receptor (beta chain) emerged from a study of cytomegalovirus exposure and HLA in healthy donors. This CDR3 contains 15 residues. J lost 4 bases, V lost 5 bases, and 8 bases had no gene match. The germline gives CDR1 MNHNS, CDR2 SASEGT. Generated by immunoSEQ multiplex PCR, the TCRdb table keeps only in-frame clones and is missing some. The sample consists of approximately 160,000 clones, roughly nine tenths of them appearing once. Sample: PBMCs. The TCR sequence derives from a woman under 30 in good health and CMV-seropositive. The rearrangement uses TRBV6-1 and TRBJ1-3; 7 nucleotides align to TRBD1. The CDR3 coding sequence is TGTGCCAGCAGTCCGACAGGGCTAACGGGAAACACCATATATTTT. It specifies CASSPTGLTGNTIYF.